This T cell receptor (gamma chain) was recovered during a study of gamma-delta chains in newborns, infants, children. For the study at large: Microbial exposure reportedly drives polyclonal innate γδ T cell expansion after birth.

From germline, CDR1 is GITISATS and CDR2 ISYDGTV (reference sequence). Counting both end residues, the CDR3 totals 25 amino acids. TCRdb re-called the reads through CATT. Of 150 to 200 gamma-chain clones detected, roughly nine tenths appear once; the ten largest clones hold about an eighth. As regards this clone: No DNA is shown, since the ends of the CDR3 on it are uncertain; the CDR3 is the one TCRdb lists. Within the sample, other DNA sequences also encode this same CDR3.

The sample was blood, taken at baseline. The TCR was taken from a child who was a newborn, infant or young child, either healthy, febrile or measles-vaccinated (not recorded which). This table probably holds off-target reads from a library built for another chain. With the J gene uncalled, the V gene is TRGV9. This chain's CDR3 is CACDTVLGDTWDTRQMFFGTGIKLF.